Below, 5 T cell receptor beta chains from the same sample are listed, as sequenced in a study of blood T cell repertoires in COVID-19 (TCRdb year 2020). The library came from the immunoSEQ multiplex PCR assay. The clones in this table, taken by TCRdb from immuneACCESS, are in-frame only. Not every clone is retained; where verified, under half of the shortfall comes from an unresolved V gene, and the cause of the rest is unknown. Within this sample are some 170,000 clones, with roughly 87% of them counted one time only. Around 1.2% of the sample rests with the top ten. Sequenced input: PBMCs or T cells enriched from blood (not recorded which). These receptors all come from a human donor with acute COVID-19. The donor label of this sample is uncertain.

V and J are TRBV7-9 and TRBJ2-7, with D tentatively TRBD1 (6 bases). This CDR3 contains 15 residues. Germline V gene sequence: CDR1 SEHNR, CDR2 FQNEAQ (reference sequence). The V gene lost 5 bases and the J gene lost 2 bases, with 16 bases spanning the gap. The CDR3 sequence: CASSLQGNPTYEQYF. Here the CDR3 DNA reads TGTGCCAGCAGCCTACAGGGAAATCCGACCTACGAGCAGTACTTC.

The V and J genes are TRBV5-1 and TRBJ2-5; D gene unclear. V was shortened by 4 bases and J by 4 bases, with 14 bases between the two germline ends. The CDR3 is 14 amino acids. Germline CDR1 is SGHRS and CDR2 is YFSETQ. The CDR3 protein is CASSPTPGAETQYF. The CDR3 coding sequence is TGCGCCAGCAGCCCGACTCCCGGCGCAGAGACCCAGTACTTC.

The chain uses TRBV25-1 and TRBJ2-3; no reliable D call. V lost 8 bases and J 3 bases, leaving 6 bases between the germline ends. Germline loops: CDR1 MGHDK, CDR2 SYGVNS. This CDR3 is built from 11 residues. CDR3 amino acids: CASGQTDTQYF. In DNA, the CDR3 is TGTGCCAGCGGCCAGACAGATACGCAGTATTTT.

The chain links TRBV9 to TRBJ1-3, with D possibly TRBD1 on 5 matching bases. V was clipped by 3 bases and J by 4 bases, with 17 bases between them. This CDR3 region has 16 residues. Germline CDR1 SGDLS, CDR2 YYNGEE. In DNA form, the CDR3 reads TGTGCCAGCAGCGCCCCGCGGGGGTCGCACGGAAACACCATATATTTT. This gives the protein CASSAPRGSHGNTIYF.

The chain carries TRBV19 and TRBJ2-1; no clear D. CDR1 and CDR2 from the germline V gene are LNHDA and SQIVND (reference sequence). This CDR3 has 15 amino acids. V lost 0 bases, J lost 7 bases, and 13 bases lay in between. The CDR3 DNA is TGTGCCAGTAGTATAGATCTGCACGAGGTAAATGAGCAGTTCTTC. This encodes CASSIDLHEVNEQFF. The full variable domain, completed using reference TRBV19 and TRBJ2-1, is DGGITQSPKYLFRKEGQNVTLSCEQNLNHDAMYWYRQDPGQGLRLIYYSQIVNDFQKGDIAEGYSVSREKKESFPLTVTSAQKNPTAFYLCASSIDLHEVNEQFFGPGTRLTVL.